Below are 28 T cell receptor beta chains sequenced from a single sample in a study of response to subunit inactivated influenza vaccine. TCRdb reprocessed the RT-PCR reads via MiXCR and lists one record per CDR3 protein. The sample holds approximately 500,000 distinct CDR3 sequences; over 10% are singletons and the top ten take around 14%. The specimen comprised PBMCs from blood, sampled 45 days after vaccination. The source of these receptors is a middle-aged man who received an inactivated influenza vaccine.

In its sample, this clonotype was seen a few times. V usage is TRBV24-1 and J usage is TRBJ2-5, with TRBD2 identical over 8 bases. Germline V gene sequence: CDR1 KGHDR, CDR2 SFDVKD. The ends lost 5 bases at V and 2 bases at J; junction bases unmatched: 3. The CDR3 sequence is 14 residues long. The CDR3 coding sequence is TGTGCCACCAGTGCGGGGGGGCTACAAGAGACCCAGTACTTC. Translation: CATSAGGLQETQYF.

DNA of the CDR3: TGTGCCAGCAGCTTGGTGGGGGTTCGGAGAAGTGAGCAGTTCTTC. Its translation: CASSLVGVRRSEQFF. The chain is built from TRBV5-6 and TRBJ2-1; D may be TRBD1 or TRBD2 (5 bases each). Germline V lookup: CDR1 SGHDT, CDR2 YYEEEE. This CDR3 contains 15 residues. With 0 bases removed from V and 9 bases from J, the gap between germline ends came to 16 bases.

The chain has TRBV4-3 and TRBJ2-1; 11 nucleotides match TRBD2. Trimming cost V 4 bases and J 5 bases; bases outside gene matches: 10. CDR3 length: 17 residues. Germline lookup yields CDR1 LGHNA and CDR2 YSLEER. CDR3 in amino acids: CASSRALGLAVNNEQFF. For the CDR3, the DNA is TGCGCCAGCAGCCGAGCCCTGGGACTAGCGGTTAACAATGAGCAGTTCTTC.

This clonotype has only a few counts. This chain uses TRBV7-9 with TRBJ2-7; 7 nucleotides agree with TRBD2. The ends lost 7 bases at V and 3 bases at J; junction bases unmatched: 12. The CDR3 is 15 amino acids. Germline values: CDR1 SEHNR, CDR2 FQNEAQ (reference sequence). CDR3 protein: CASTGGRENGYEQYF. In DNA, the CDR3 is TGTGCCAGCACCGGTGGGCGGGAGAATGGCTACGAGCAGTACTTC.

The genes are TRBV10-3 and TRBJ1-1, with a tentative D call TRBD1 (5 bases). Germline V gene data show CDR1 as ENHRY and CDR2 as SYGVKD. The CDR3 is 13 amino acids. V lost 10 bases, J lost 4 bases, and 16 bases lay in between. The CDR3 nucleotides read TGTGCCAGCAGCTGGGGGGGGGGCACTGAAGCTTTCTTT. Its protein is CASSWGGGTEAFF.

The chain uses TRBV20-1 and TRBJ2-1, with D unresolved. CDR3 length equals 13 residues. Germline CDR1 DFQATT, CDR2 SNEGSKA (reference sequence). The V gene lost 2 bases and the J gene lost 6 bases, with 11 bases spanning the gap. The CDR3 sequence: CSARLRVGNEQFF. The CDR3 bases are TGCAGTGCTAGACTGCGAGTAGGCAATGAGCAGTTCTTC.

The chain has TRBV4-2 and TRBJ2-7; 7 bases line up with TRBD2. The trim removed 5 bases at V and 3 bases at J, leaving 10 bases unmatched. Germline CDR1 LGHNA, CDR2 YNFKEQ. CDR3 length: 15 residues. The CDR3 coding sequence is TGTGCCAGCAGCACCACGGGACTACGAAACTACGAGCAGTACTTC. Its protein is CASSTTGLRNYEQYF.

This clonotype has a count of ten or more. The V call is TRBV4-3, the J call TRBJ2-5, with 7 bases fitting TRBD1. Looked up from germline, CDR1 is LGHNA and CDR2 is YSLEER. The CDR3 covers 14 residues. V was pared by 4 bases and J by 5 bases, with 7 bases of the junction left unmatched. CDR3 sequence reads: CASSRQGGGETQYF. For the CDR3, the DNA is TGCGCCAGCAGCCGACAGGGTGGCGGGGAGACCCAGTACTTC.

This clonotype was recorded a few times. The V call is TRBV5-1, the J call TRBJ2-1; 9 bases are shared with TRBD1. J lost 8 bases, V lost 3 bases, and 6 bases had no gene match. This CDR3 has 14 residues. Germline V CDR1 and CDR2: SGHRS, YFSETQ. The CDR3 DNA sequence: TGCGCCAGCAGCTCGAGGACAGGGGAGGATGAGCAGTTCTTC. This codes for CASSSRTGEDEQFF.

The CDR3 DNA reads TGTGCCAGCTCACCACCGGCTCAATCCTATTCCTACAATGAGCAGTTCTTC. It yields the protein CASSPPAQSYSYNEQFF. V is TRBV18 and J is TRBJ2-1; unclear D gene. The germline CDR1 and CDR2 sequences are KGHSH and LQKENI. With 0 bases removed from V and 1 base from J, the gap between germline ends came to 13 bases. The CDR3 totals 17 residues.

The CDR3 sequence: CASIPPSSGSSYNEQFF. For the CDR3, the DNA is TGTGCCAGCATTCCCCCTTCTAGCGGGAGCTCCTACAATGAGCAGTTCTTC. The rearrangement links TRBV28 to TRBJ2-1; 10 bases are shared with TRBD2. CDR1 MDHEN and CDR2 SYDVKM come from the germline V gene. The ends lost 7 bases at V and 0 bases at J; junction bases unmatched: 9. The CDR3 sequence is 17 residues long.

In its sample, this clonotype was seen a few times. At one end the junction does not follow the germline gene, possibly because of a read error. The J gene is TRBJ2-3, the V gene TRBV19; 9 nucleotides match TRBD2. Germline loops: CDR1 LNHDA, CDR2 SQIVND (reference sequence). The CDR3 extends over 15 amino acids. CDR3 bases: TGTGCCAGTAGGATAGCGGGAGCGGGCACAGATACGCAGTATTTT. Amino acids: CASRIAGAGTDTQYF.

The chain uses TRBV10-3 and TRBJ2-3; TRBD1 might be the D (6 bases). The CDR3 is 14 residues long. With 2 bases removed from V and 2 bases from J, the gap between germline ends came to 8 bases. Germline V CDR1 and CDR2: ENHRY, SYGVKD. CDR3 in amino acids: CAISEGDITDTQYF. DNA for the CDR3: TGTGCCATCAGTGAGGGGGACATCACAGATACGCAGTATTTT.

This clonotype was observed a few times. The rearrangement links TRBV7-8 to TRBJ2-2; D might be TRBD2 (7 bases). The V gene lost 4 bases and the J gene lost 4 bases, with 16 bases spanning the gap. The CDR3 has 16 residues. Per germline, CDR1 SGHVS and CDR2 FQNEAQ. Here the CDR3 DNA reads TGTGCCAGCAGCTCCCTTAACGGGGGGCTCACCGGGGAGCTGTTTTTT. This codes for CASSSLNGGLTGELFF.

In its sample, this clonotype was seen a few times. This chain connects TRBV7-2 to TRBJ2-1; D gene uncertain. CDR1 and CDR2 (germline): SGHTA, FQGNSA. With 0 bases removed from V and 0 bases from J, the gap between germline ends came to 12 bases. This CDR3 contains 17 residues. The CDR3 DNA follows: TGTGCCAGCAGCTTAGCGCCTCTAAGGAGCTCCTACAATGAGCAGTTCTTC. It is translated as CASSLAPLRSSYNEQFF. The complete variable domain, with remaining parts taken from reference TRBV7-2 and TRBJ2-1, reads GAGVSQSPSNKVTEKGKDVELRCDPISGHTALYWYRQSLGQGLEFLIYFQGNSAPDKSGLPSDRFSAERTGGSVSTLTIQRTQQEDSAVYLCASSLAPLRSSYNEQFFGPGTRLTVL.

The gene calls are TRBV3-1 and TRBJ1-6; no clear D. Germline values: CDR1 LGHDT, CDR2 YNNKEL (reference sequence). Trimming removed 4 bases from V and 8 bases from J, with 9 bases in between. This CDR3 has 13 amino acids. CDR3 protein: CASSPRWDSPLHF. CDR3 nucleotides: TGTGCCAGCAGCCCACGATGGGATTCACCCCTCCACTTT. The complete variable domain, with remaining parts taken from reference TRBV3-1 and TRBJ1-6, reads DTAVSQTPKYLVTQMGNDKSIKCEQNLGHDTMYWYKQDSKKFLKIMFSYNNKELIINETVPNRFSPKSPDKAHLNLHINSLELGDSAVYFCASSPRWDSPLHFGNGTRLTVT.

The CDR3, as DNA: TGTGCCAGCGTTAACCCGAACACTGAAGCTTTCTTT. Translating gives CASVNPNTEAFF. The chain carries TRBV6-2 or TRBV6-3 and TRBJ1-1; D is undetermined. CDR1 MNHEY and CDR2 SVGEGT come from the germline V gene. V lost 8 bases and J 1 base, leaving 8 bases between the germline ends. The CDR3 length is 12 residues.

This clonotype appeared a few times. J is TRBJ1-5 and V is TRBV4-1, with a tentative D call TRBD1 (5 bases). Germline V lookup: CDR1 MGHRA, CDR2 YSYEKL. Trimming removed 1 base from V and 7 bases from J, with 23 bases in between. The CDR3 contains 18 residues. Written as DNA, the CDR3 is TGCGCCAGCAGCCAAGTGAAGGGGACTAAACAGAACTGGCAGCCCCAGCATTTT. Protein sequence: CASSQVKGTKQNWQPQHF.

The count of this clonotype is one. The V and J genes are TRBV4-2 and TRBJ2-1; D possibly corresponds to TRBD2 (7 bases). The CDR3 is 16 amino acids. V gave up 4 bases and J gave up 6 bases, with 19 bases separating them. Germline values: CDR1 LGHNA, CDR2 YNFKEQ. CDR3 coding DNA: TGTGCCAGCAGCCGACCGGGGGCGGGAGTTGCCAATGAGCAGTTCTTC. It is translated as CASSRPGAGVANEQFF.

The rearrangement joins TRBV11-3 to TRBJ2-1, with 15 positions matching TRBD2. V lost 5 bases, J lost 8 bases, and 10 bases stayed unmatched. This CDR3 has 17 amino acids. Germline V gene sequence: CDR1 SGHNT, CDR2 YENEEA. The CDR3 nucleotides read TGTGCCAGCAGCCTCCGGACTAGCGGGGGGGCCCGGGATGAGCAGTTCTTC. Translated, it gives CASSLRTSGGARDEQFF.

The V gene is TRBV28, the J gene TRBJ2-5; D gene unclear. CDR3 length: 13 amino acids. V was pared by 6 bases and J by 5 bases, with 13 bases between. Germline assignment: CDR1 MDHEN and CDR2 SYDVKM. CDR3: CASSRRTPETQYF. The CDR3 region has the DNA TGTGCCAGCAGCCGTAGAACCCCGGAGACCCAGTACTTC.

The gene calls are TRBV12-3 or TRBV12-4 and TRBJ1-1; the match to TRBD1 covers 7 bases. The CDR3 runs 15 residues. With 4 bases clipped from V and 0 bases from J, the junction kept 5 bases outside the gene matches. The DNA for the CDR3 is TGTGCCAGCAGTTCGGACAGGCCTATGAACACTGAAGCTTTCTTT. Translated: CASSSDRPMNTEAFF.

The rearrangement uses TRBV14 and TRBJ1-1, with D unclear. CDR3 length: 12 residues. The V gene lost 4 bases and the J gene lost 7 bases, with 10 bases spanning the gap. Germline V gene data show CDR1 as SGHDN and CDR2 as FVKESK. The CDR3 nucleotides read TGTGCCAGCAGCCCGGTTTTCAATGAAGCTTTCTTT. Its protein is CASSPVFNEAFF.

The sample holds a few counts of this clonotype. The rearrangement uses TRBV20-1 and TRBJ2-1; D is unclear. The CDR3 consists of 16 residues. V was shortened by 0 bases and J by 0 bases, with 12 bases between the two germline ends. CDR1 and CDR2 from the germline V gene are DFQATT and SNEGSKA (reference sequence). The CDR3: CSAREKTQSSYNEQFF. Written as DNA, the CDR3 is TGCAGTGCTAGAGAGAAGACTCAAAGCTCCTACAATGAGCAGTTCTTC.

The gene calls are TRBV3-1 and TRBJ2-7; D gene ambiguous. There are 14 residues in the CDR3. The ends were cut back, 4 bases at V and 6 bases at J, with 16 bases in the middle. Germline loops: CDR1 LGHDT, CDR2 YNNKEL (reference sequence). Here the CDR3 DNA reads TGTGCCAGCAGCCCAACCACCAAAGGGCTCGAGCAGTACTTC. Translating it yields CASSPTTKGLEQYF.

V usage is TRBV12-3 or TRBV12-4 and J usage is TRBJ2-5; TRBD1 aligns across 8 bases. The CDR3 is 15 residues long. The V segment lost 2 bases and the J segment 6 bases; nucleotides outside the gene matches: 8. CDR3 region: CASSLNGQGAKTQYF. The CDR3 nucleotides are TGTGCCAGCAGTTTAAACGGCCAGGGGGCAAAGACCCAGTACTTC.

This clonotype was counted many times. The junction and the germline gene differ at one end; a read error may be behind it. The chain recombines TRBV12-3 or TRBV12-4 with TRBJ2-7, with 9 positions matching TRBD1. There are 15 residues in the CDR3. The CDR3 DNA reads as TGTGCCAGCAGCTTAGCGACAGGGGGCTCCTACGAGCAGTACTTC. It is translated as CASSLATGGSYEQYF.

This rearrangement joins TRBV4-1 to TRBJ2-2; 9 bases line up with TRBD2. Looked up from germline, CDR1 is MGHRA and CDR2 is YSYEKL. V lost 4 bases to trimming and J lost 8 bases; unmatched junction nucleotides: 5. The CDR3 is made up of 14 amino acids. The chain's CDR3 is CASSRLAVGGELFF. For the CDR3, the DNA is TGCGCCAGCAGCCGACTAGCGGTTGGGGGGGAGCTGTTTTTT.